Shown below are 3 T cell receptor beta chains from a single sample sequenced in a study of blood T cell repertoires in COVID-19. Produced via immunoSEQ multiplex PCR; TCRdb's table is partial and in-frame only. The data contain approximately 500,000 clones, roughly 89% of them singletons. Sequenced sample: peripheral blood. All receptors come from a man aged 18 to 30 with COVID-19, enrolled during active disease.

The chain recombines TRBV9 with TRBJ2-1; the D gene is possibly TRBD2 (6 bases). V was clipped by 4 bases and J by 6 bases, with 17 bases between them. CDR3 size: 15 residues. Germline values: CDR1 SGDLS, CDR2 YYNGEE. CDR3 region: CASSSPGGVFNEQFF. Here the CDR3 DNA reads TGTGCCAGCAGCTCCCCCGGGGGAGTCTTCAATGAGCAGTTCTTC.

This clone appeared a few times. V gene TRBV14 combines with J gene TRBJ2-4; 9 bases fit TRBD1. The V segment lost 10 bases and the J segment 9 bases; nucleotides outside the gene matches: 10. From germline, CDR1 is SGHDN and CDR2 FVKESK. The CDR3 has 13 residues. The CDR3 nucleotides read TGTGCCACCTCCCGGGACAGGGTGGGCATTCAGTACTTC. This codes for CATSRDRVGIQYF.

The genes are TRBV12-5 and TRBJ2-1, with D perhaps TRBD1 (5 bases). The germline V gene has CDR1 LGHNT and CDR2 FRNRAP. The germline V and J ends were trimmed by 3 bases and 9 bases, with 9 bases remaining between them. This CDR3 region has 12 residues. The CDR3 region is CASGFRVSEQFF. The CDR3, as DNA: TGTGCTAGTGGTTTCAGGGTTAGTGAGCAGTTCTTC. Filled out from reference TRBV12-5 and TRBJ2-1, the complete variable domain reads DARVTQTPRHKVTEMGQEVTMRCQPILGHNTVFWYRQTMMQGLELLAYFRNRAPLDDSGMPKDRFSAEMPDATLATLKIQPSEPRDSAVYFCASGFRVSEQFFGPGTRLTVL.